Below, 5 T cell receptor beta chains from the same sample are listed, as sequenced in a study of T cell responses to AZD1222 COVID-19 vaccine (dated by TCRdb to about 2021). The method behind the library was the immunoSEQ multiplex PCR assay. The source is immuneACCESS, and TCRdb retained only in-frame sequences with V and J called. Part of the clones is not carried over; for the studies checked, unresolved V genes explain less than half of this, and the remainder is unexplained. The sample table lists 100,000 to 150,000 clones, more than 90% of them with a count of one. Roughly 2% of the sample belongs to the ten largest clones. The time point label of this sample denotes: about 28 days (+/-7) after the second vaccine dose. The sample in question was peripheral blood, obtained 28 days after the second AZD1222 dose. These receptors were taken from an adult who received the AZD1222 COVID-19 vaccine.

This clone was seen a single time. The chain joins TRBV18 to TRBJ1-2, with D perhaps TRBD1 (5 bases). The V end was cut by 6 bases, the J end by 0 bases, with 17 bases between. The germline gives CDR1 KGHSH, CDR2 LQKENI. The length of the CDR3 is 16 residues. CDR3 region: CASSPLLGRANYGYTF. CDR3 coding DNA: TGTGCCAGCTCGCCCCTGTTGGGCAGGGCTAACTATGGCTACACCTTC.

The CDR3 loop reads CASRPGGRETQYF. The CDR3 nucleotides are TGTGCCAGCAGACCCGGCGGACGGGAGACCCAGTACTTC. The J gene is TRBJ2-5, the V gene TRBV6-5; D is uncertain. The CDR3 consists of 13 residues. Deletions cut 6 bases from V and 5 bases from J, with 13 bases between. The germline CDR1 and CDR2 sequences are MNHEY and SVGAGI.

The gene calls are TRBV18 and TRBJ1-5; TRBD1 matches at 7 bases. The CDR3 has 15 residues. J gave up 5 bases and V 6 bases, and 10 bases lay outside the gene matches. Germline V lookup: CDR1 KGHSH, CDR2 LQKENI. The CDR3 loop is CASSHGTARDQPQHF. The CDR3, as DNA: TGTGCCAGCTCCCACGGGACAGCTCGCGATCAGCCCCAGCATTTT.

This rearrangement joins TRBV6-5 to TRBJ2-7, with D possibly TRBD1 on 5 matching bases. The germline CDR1 and CDR2 sequences are MNHEY and SVGAGI. Trimming pared 6 bases from V and 7 bases from J, leaving 22 bases between. CDR3 length equals 15 residues. The CDR3 nucleotides are TGTGCCAGCAGCCCCCAGGCAGGGATTTGGGGTGAGCAGTACGTC. Translating it yields CASSPQAGIWGEQYV.

The V gene is TRBV7-9, the J gene TRBJ2-1; D is possibly TRBD1 (6 bases). The V gene lost 7 bases and the J gene lost 1 base, with 17 bases spanning the gap. The germline CDR1 and CDR2 sequences are SEHNR and FQNEAQ (reference sequence). The CDR3 runs to 16 residues. The CDR3 coding sequence is TGTGCCAGCATCTCAGGGCAGGGGTTATCCTACAATGAGCAGTTCTTC. Encoded protein: CASISGQGLSYNEQFF.